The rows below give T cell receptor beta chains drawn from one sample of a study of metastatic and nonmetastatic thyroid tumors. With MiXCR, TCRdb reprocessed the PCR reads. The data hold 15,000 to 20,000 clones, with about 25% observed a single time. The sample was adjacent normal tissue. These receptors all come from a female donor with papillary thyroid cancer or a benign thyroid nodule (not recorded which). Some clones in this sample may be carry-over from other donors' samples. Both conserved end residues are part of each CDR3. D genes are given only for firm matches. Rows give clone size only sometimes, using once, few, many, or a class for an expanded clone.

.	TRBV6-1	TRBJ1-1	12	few	TGTGCCAGCATCCCAGACGGACGGCGGGCTTTCTTT	CASIPDGRRAFF
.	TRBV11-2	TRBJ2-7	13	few	TGTGCCAGCAGTTCGGGGAGTCTATTCGAGCAGTACTTC	CASSSGSLFEQYF
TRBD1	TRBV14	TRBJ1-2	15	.	TGTGCCAGCAGCCAACGGACAGGGCTCCCCTATGGCTACACCTTC	CASSQRTGLPYGYTF
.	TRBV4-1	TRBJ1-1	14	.	TGCGCCAGCAGCGTAGAGGACGGAGGTACTGAAGCTCTCTTT	CASSVEDGGTEALF
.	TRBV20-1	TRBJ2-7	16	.	TGCAGTGCTACAGAGCCTCAGGGAGGGCTAAGGGGGGAGCAGTACTTC	CSATEPQGGLRGEQYF
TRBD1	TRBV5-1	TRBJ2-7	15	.	TGCGCCAGCAGTCCTTACCGGGACAGGGTCCACGAGCAGTACTTC	CASSPYRDRVHEQYF
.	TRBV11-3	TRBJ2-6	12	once	TGTGCCAGCAGCTTAGTCCGAGACGTCCTGACTTTC	CASSLVRDVLTF
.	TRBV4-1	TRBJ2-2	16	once	TGCGCCAGCAGCCAAGGGACAGCGTCGAACACCGGGGAGCTGTTTTTT	CASSQGTASNTGELFF
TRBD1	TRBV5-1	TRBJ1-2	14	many	TGCGCCAGCAGCTCGGGACAGGGTTTAGGTGGCTACACCTTC	CASSSGQGLGGYTF
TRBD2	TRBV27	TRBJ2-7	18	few	TGTGCCAGCAGTTTATTTCCTAGCGGGAGGGCCCCCCCTTACGAGCAGTACTTC	CASSLFPSGRAPPYEQYF
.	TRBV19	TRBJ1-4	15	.	TGTGCCAGTAGTCCCAACGGGGCCATGGGAGAAAAACTGTTTTTT	CASSPNGAMGEKLFF
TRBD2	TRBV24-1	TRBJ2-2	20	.	TGTGCCACCAGTGATTATACTGGGACTAGCGGGAGCTACGACACCGGGGAGCTGTTTTTT	CATSDYTGTSGSYDTGELFF
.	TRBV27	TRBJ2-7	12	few	TGTGCCAGCAAAGGGGATTACTACGAGCAGTACTTC	CASKGDYYEQYF
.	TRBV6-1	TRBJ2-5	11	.	TGTGCCAGCAGTGCCAAGAGGACCCAGTACTTC	CASSAKRTQYF
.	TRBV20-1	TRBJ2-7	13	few	TGCAGTGCCCCAGGGACGGACAACTACGAGCAGTACTTC	CSAPGTDNYEQYF
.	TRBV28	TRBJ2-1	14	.	TGTGCCAGCAGTTTCCGAATTTCCTACAATGAGCAGTTCTTC	CASSFRISYNEQFF
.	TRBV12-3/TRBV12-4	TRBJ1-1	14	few	TGTGCCAGCACTAAGGGACGGGAGAACACTGAAGCTTTCTTT	CASTKGRENTEAFF
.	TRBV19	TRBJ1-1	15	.	TGTGCCAGTAGCTTATTCGCCGACGGGGGCACTGAAGCTTTCTTT	CASSLFADGGTEAFF
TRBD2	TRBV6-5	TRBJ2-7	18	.	TGTGCCAGCAGTTACAGTCTACTAGCGGAGGACAGCTCCTACGAGCAGTACTTC	CASSYSLLAEDSSYEQYF
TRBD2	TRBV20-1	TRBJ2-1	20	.	TGCAGTGCTAGAGTCCCACCGGGACTAGCGGGAGGTAGGTCCTACAATGAGCAGTTCTTC	CSARVPPGLAGGRSYNEQFF
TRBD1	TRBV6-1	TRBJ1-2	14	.	TGTGCCAGCATGAGAGGACAGGGGGCAGATGGCTACACCTTC	CASMRGQGADGYTF
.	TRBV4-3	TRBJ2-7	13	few	TGCGCCAGCAGCCCCCGTGGGTCGGGCGAGCAGTACTTC	CASSPRGSGEQYF
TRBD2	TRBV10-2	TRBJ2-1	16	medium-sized	TGCGCCAGCGCGTATAGCGGGGTGAGCTCCTACAATGAGCAGTTCTTC	CASAYSGVSSYNEQFF
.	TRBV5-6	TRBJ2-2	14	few	TGTGCCAGCAGTTATAGGGACGGAACCGGGGAGCTGTTTTTT	CASSYRDGTGELFF
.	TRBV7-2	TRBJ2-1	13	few	TGTGCCAGCAGCCCCTACATGAACAATGAGCAGTTCTTC	CASSPYMNNEQFF
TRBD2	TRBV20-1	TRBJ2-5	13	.	TGCAGTGCTGTTAGCGGGGGGTTGAAGGCCCAGTACTTC	CSAVSGGLKAQYF
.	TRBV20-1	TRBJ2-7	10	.	TGCGCGGGGTTGTTCTACGAGCAGTACTTC	CAGLFYEQYF
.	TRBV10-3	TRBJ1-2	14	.	TGTGCCACCGCAGGGTTTTCGGGTGAGGGGGGCTACACCTTC	CATAGFSGEGGYTF
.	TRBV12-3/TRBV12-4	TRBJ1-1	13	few	TGTGCCAGCAGTTTAGATACGAAGTCTGAAGCTTTCTTT	CASSLDTKSEAFF
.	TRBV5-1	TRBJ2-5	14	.	TGCGCCAGCAGCTTGGCCTGGGAGCAAGAGACCCAGTACTTC	CASSLAWEQETQYF
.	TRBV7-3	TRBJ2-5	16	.	TGTGCCAGCAGCTTAAACGGGGGCCTGCGGGGAGAGACCCAGTACTTC	CASSLNGGLRGETQYF
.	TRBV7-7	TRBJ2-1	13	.	TGTGCTAGCAGCTTGGCAGTGCGCGATGAGCAGTTCTTC	CASSLAVRDEQFF
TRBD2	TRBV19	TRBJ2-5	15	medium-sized	TGTGCCAGTAGTAAAGGGACTAGCCGGAGAGAGACCCAGTACTTC	CASSKGTSRRETQYF
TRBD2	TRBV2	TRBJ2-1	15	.	TGTGCCAGCAGCGCAAGCGGGAGGTGGGACAATGAGCAGTTCTTC	CASSASGRWDNEQFF
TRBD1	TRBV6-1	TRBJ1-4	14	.	TGTGCCAGCAGGACGGGACAGGGGGCGGAAAAACTGTTTTTT	CASRTGQGAEKLFF
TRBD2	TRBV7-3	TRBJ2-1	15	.	TGTGCCAGCAGCCCCGTGGCTAGCGGGAGCTATGAGCAGTTCTTC	CASSPVASGSYEQFF
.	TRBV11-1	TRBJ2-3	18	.	TGTGCCAGCAGCTTCACCCTCCTGGTGGGGTCAATGACAGATACGCAGTATTTT	CASSFTLLVGSMTDTQYF
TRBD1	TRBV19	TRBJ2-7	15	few	TGTGCCAGTAAAAGAGGGCTAACAGGGGCCTACGAGCAGTACTTC	CASKRGLTGAYEQYF
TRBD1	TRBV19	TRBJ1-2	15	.	TGTGCCAGTAGTACACCGGGACAGGGGCACTATGGCTACACCTTC	CASSTPGQGHYGYTF
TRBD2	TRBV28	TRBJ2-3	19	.	TGTGCCAGCAGTCCTACTAGCGGGGGTGGAGTACAACGCACAGATACGCAGTATTTT	CASSPTSGGGVQRTDTQYF
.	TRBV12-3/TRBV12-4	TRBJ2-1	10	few	TGTGCCAGCGCAAGAGGGGATCAGTTCTTC	CASARGDQFF